The rows below give T cell receptor beta chains drawn from one sample of a study of cytomegalovirus exposure and HLA in healthy donors. Using immunoSEQ multiplex PCR, the repertoire was profiled, and TCRdb retains in-frame clones only, with some absent. In the table there are approximately 100,000 clones, roughly three fifths of which are singletons. Sequencing was carried out using PBMCs. These receptor sequences come from a man aged 25-40 years in good health and CMV-seropositive. The CDR3 runs from the conserved cysteine through the conserved F or W. Fields, in order: clone size, V gene, J gene, D gene, CDR3 DNA, CDR3 protein. A D gene is named only where the DNA matches it firmly. Only some rows state a clone size, as once, few, many or a class for expanded clones.

clone size: NA; V gene: TRBV29-1; J gene: TRBJ1-1; D gene: NA; CDR3 DNA: TGCAGCTTCCGAACGGAGACGAACACTGAAGCTTTCTTT; CDR3 protein: CSFRTETNTEAFF
clone size: NA; V gene: TRBV5-1; J gene: TRBJ2-3; D gene: TRBD2; CDR3 DNA: TGCGCCAGCAGTTTAGCGGGGGTCACAGATACGCAGTATTTT; CDR3 protein: CASSLAGVTDTQYF
clone size: NA; V gene: TRBV11-3; J gene: TRBJ2-7; D gene: NA; CDR3 DNA: TGTGCCAGCAGCTTCAGTGGTTACTACGAGCAGTACTTC; CDR3 protein: CASSFSGYYEQYF
clone size: NA; V gene: TRBV5-1; J gene: TRBJ2-1; D gene: TRBD2; CDR3 DNA: TGCGCCAGCAGCCCCGTGCGGGGGGGCCCCTCCTACAATGAGCAGTTCTTC; CDR3 protein: CASSPVRGGPSYNEQFF
clone size: NA; V gene: TRBV4-1; J gene: TRBJ2-3; D gene: NA; CDR3 DNA: TGCGCCAGCAGCCAATTGGGGGGGCCGGAGGATACGCAGTATTTT; CDR3 protein: CASSQLGGPEDTQYF
clone size: NA; V gene: TRBV4-1; J gene: TRBJ1-3; D gene: NA; CDR3 DNA: TGCGCCAGCAGCGCCGCTGGGCCCGGCTCTGGAAACACCATATATTTT; CDR3 protein: CASSAAGPGSGNTIYF
clone size: NA; V gene: TRBV20-1; J gene: TRBJ1-2; D gene: NA; CDR3 DNA: TGCAGTGCTAGTATTTCGTATGGCTACACCTTC; CDR3 protein: CSASISYGYTF
clone size: NA; V gene: TRBV5-6; J gene: TRBJ2-3; D gene: TRBD2; CDR3 DNA: TGTGCCAGCAGCCCTGGACTAGCGGGGGACCAGTATTTT; CDR3 protein: CASSPGLAGDQYF
clone size: once; V gene: TRBV29-1; J gene: TRBJ1-4; D gene: NA; CDR3 DNA: TGCAGCGTTCAGAAGAACAGGGAGGGCTCTGGGAAACTGTTTTTT; CDR3 protein: CSVQKNREGSGKLFF
clone size: NA; V gene: TRBV5-1; J gene: TRBJ2-7; D gene: TRBD1; CDR3 DNA: TGCGCCAGCAGCTTATACAGGGGCTACGAGCAGTACTTC; CDR3 protein: CASSLYRGYEQYF
clone size: NA; V gene: TRBV10-3; J gene: TRBJ2-5; D gene: NA; CDR3 DNA: TGTGCCATCAGTGGACGGCCGGCGGCGGAGACCCAGTACTTC; CDR3 protein: CAISGRPAAETQYF
clone size: few; V gene: TRBV11-2; J gene: TRBJ2-1; D gene: TRBD2; CDR3 DNA: TGTGCCAGCAGCTTAGGTTCTAGCGGGGGTCTCAATGAGCAGTTCTTC; CDR3 protein: CASSLGSSGGLNEQFF
clone size: NA; V gene: TRBV9; J gene: TRBJ1-1; D gene: TRBD1; CDR3 DNA: TGTGCCAGCAGCCCCCGGACAGGGAACACTGAAGCTTTCTTT; CDR3 protein: CASSPRTGNTEAFF
clone size: NA; V gene: TRBV9; J gene: TRBJ2-1; D gene: TRBD2; CDR3 DNA: TGTGCCAGCAGCTCAGTGGGGGCGGGGGGGCTAAATGAGCAGTTCTTC; CDR3 protein: CASSSVGAGGLNEQFF
clone size: few; V gene: TRBV2; J gene: TRBJ1-2; D gene: NA; CDR3 DNA: TGTGCCAGCAGTGAATTCCCAGACTCTAACTATGGCTACACCTTC; CDR3 protein: CASSEFPDSNYGYTF
clone size: NA; V gene: TRBV5-6; J gene: TRBJ1-5; D gene: NA; CDR3 DNA: TGTGCCAGCAGCTTGGGTGTCGGTTATAGCAATCAGCCCCAGCATTTT; CDR3 protein: CASSLGVGYSNQPQHF
clone size: few; V gene: TRBV5-1; J gene: TRBJ2-5; D gene: NA; CDR3 DNA: TGCGCCAGCAGCTTCAGGTACCAAGAGACCCAGTACTTC; CDR3 protein: CASSFRYQETQYF
clone size: NA; V gene: TRBV19; J gene: TRBJ2-2; D gene: TRBD1; CDR3 DNA: TGTGCCAGTAGTGAGGACAGGGGAAACACCGGGGAGCTGTTTTTT; CDR3 protein: CASSEDRGNTGELFF
clone size: NA; V gene: TRBV7-9; J gene: TRBJ1-4; D gene: NA; CDR3 DNA: TGTGCCAGCAGCTTTGGGGGCTCGGACACTGAAAAACTGTTTTTT; CDR3 protein: CASSFGGSDTEKLFF
clone size: few; V gene: TRBV4-1; J gene: TRBJ1-1; D gene: TRBD1; CDR3 DNA: TGCGCCAGCAGCCCGACAGGGGTCTTGCTGCCTGAAGCTTTCTTT; CDR3 protein: CASSPTGVLLPEAFF
clone size: NA; V gene: TRBV29-1; J gene: TRBJ2-1; D gene: TRBD1; CDR3 DNA: TGCAGCGTTGAACGGGACAGTCACAATGAGCAGTTCTTC; CDR3 protein: CSVERDSHNEQFF
clone size: NA; V gene: TRBV10-3; J gene: TRBJ1-4; D gene: NA; CDR3 DNA: TGTGCCATCAGTGAGTCCCAGGGTGGCTATTATGAAAAACTGTTTTTT; CDR3 protein: CAISESQGGYYEKLFF
clone size: NA; V gene: TRBV15; J gene: TRBJ1-1; D gene: NA; CDR3 DNA: TGTGCCACCAGCAGGGAGTCGGGTGTAGCTGAAGCTTTCTTT; CDR3 protein: CATSRESGVAEAFF
clone size: NA; V gene: TRBV5-6; J gene: TRBJ2-3; D gene: TRBD2; CDR3 DNA: TGTGCCAGCAGCCCCACCCAGCGGGGGGTAAGCACAGATACGCAGTATTTT; CDR3 protein: CASSPTQRGVSTDTQYF
clone size: NA; V gene: TRBV6-1; J gene: TRBJ1-2; D gene: TRBD1; CDR3 DNA: TGTGCCAGCAGTCGGACAGGGGGCGCTAACTATGGCTACACCTTC; CDR3 protein: CASSRTGGANYGYTF
clone size: NA; V gene: TRBV7-2; J gene: TRBJ1-2; D gene: NA; CDR3 DNA: TGTGCCAGCAGCTTAGACCTAATCCCCTATGGCTACACCTTC; CDR3 protein: CASSLDLIPYGYTF
clone size: NA; V gene: TRBV5-6; J gene: TRBJ2-3; D gene: NA; CDR3 DNA: TGTGCCAGCAGCTTGGAATTAGCGCCCCCAGATACGCAGTATTTT; CDR3 protein: CASSLELAPPDTQYF
clone size: NA; V gene: TRBV9; J gene: TRBJ1-5; D gene: NA; CDR3 DNA: TGTGCCAGCAGCCCCAATACGGGAGGTCAGCCCCAGCATTTT; CDR3 protein: CASSPNTGGQPQHF
clone size: NA; V gene: TRBV5-6; J gene: TRBJ1-2; D gene: TRBD1; CDR3 DNA: TGTGCCAGCAACTTCCCTCGGGACAGGGGCCTGTATGGCTACACCTTC; CDR3 protein: CASNFPRDRGLYGYTF
clone size: NA; V gene: TRBV6-1; J gene: TRBJ1-3; D gene: NA; CDR3 DNA: TGTGCCAGCAGTGAACGTCGGGGGGCGACTGGAAACACCATATATTTT; CDR3 protein: CASSERRGATGNTIYF
clone size: NA; V gene: TRBV7-2; J gene: TRBJ1-5; D gene: NA; CDR3 DNA: TGTGCCAGCACCCCTGGGGGGGCAGGAAGCAGCAATCAGCCCCAGCATTTT; CDR3 protein: CASTPGGAGSSNQPQHF
clone size: NA; V gene: TRBV7-9; J gene: TRBJ2-7; D gene: NA; CDR3 DNA: TGTGCCAGCACCCAGGGTGGCTTTGGGGAGCAGTACTTC; CDR3 protein: CASTQGGFGEQYF
clone size: NA; V gene: TRBV9; J gene: TRBJ2-5; D gene: TRBD2; CDR3 DNA: TGTGCCAGCAGCGTGGGGGCGGGGGGGGTGGAGACCCAGTACTTC; CDR3 protein: CASSVGAGGVETQYF
clone size: NA; V gene: TRBV5-1; J gene: TRBJ2-6; D gene: NA; CDR3 DNA: TGCGCCAGCAGCCTCTCTGGGGCCAACGTCCTGACTTTC; CDR3 protein: CASSLSGANVLTF
clone size: NA; V gene: TRBV11-2; J gene: TRBJ1-2; D gene: TRBD1; CDR3 DNA: TGTGCCAGCAGCCGACAGGGGGTGGGCTATGGCTACACCTTC; CDR3 protein: CASSRQGVGYGYTF
clone size: NA; V gene: TRBV6-6; J gene: TRBJ2-5; D gene: TRBD1; CDR3 DNA: TGTGCCAGCAGAGCGACAGGGGGGAGGCAAGAGACCCAGTACTTC; CDR3 protein: CASRATGGRQETQYF
clone size: NA; V gene: TRBV5-4; J gene: TRBJ2-1; D gene: TRBD2; CDR3 DNA: TGTGCCAGCAGCTTGGGACTAGCGATAGATGAGCAGTTCTTC; CDR3 protein: CASSLGLAIDEQFF